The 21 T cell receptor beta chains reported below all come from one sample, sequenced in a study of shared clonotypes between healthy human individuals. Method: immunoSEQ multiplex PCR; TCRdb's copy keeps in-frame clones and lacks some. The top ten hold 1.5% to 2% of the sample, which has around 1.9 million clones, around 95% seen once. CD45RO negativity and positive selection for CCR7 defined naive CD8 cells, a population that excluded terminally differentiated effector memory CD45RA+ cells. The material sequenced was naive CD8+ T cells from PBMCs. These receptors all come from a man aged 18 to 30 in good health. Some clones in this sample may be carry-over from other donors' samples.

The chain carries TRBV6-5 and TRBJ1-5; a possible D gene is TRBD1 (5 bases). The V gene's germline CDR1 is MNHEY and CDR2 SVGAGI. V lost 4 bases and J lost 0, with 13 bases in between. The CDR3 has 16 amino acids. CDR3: CASSSPGGYSNQPQHF. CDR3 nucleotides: TGTGCCAGCAGTTCCCCCGGGGGATATAGCAATCAGCCCCAGCATTTT.

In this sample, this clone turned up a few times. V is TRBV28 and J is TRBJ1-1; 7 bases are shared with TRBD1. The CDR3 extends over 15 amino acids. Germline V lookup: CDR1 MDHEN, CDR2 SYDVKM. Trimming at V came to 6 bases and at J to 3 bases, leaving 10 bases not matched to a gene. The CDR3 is CASRHRGLWYTEAFF. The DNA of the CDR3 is TGTGCCAGCAGGCACAGGGGTTTGTGGTACACTGAAGCTTTCTTT. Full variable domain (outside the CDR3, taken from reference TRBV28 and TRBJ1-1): DVKVTQSSRYLVKRTGEKVFLECVQDMDHENMFWYRQDPGLGLRLIYFSYDVKMKEKGDIPEGYSVSREKKERFSLILESASTNQTSMYLCASRHRGLWYTEAFFGQGTRLTVV.

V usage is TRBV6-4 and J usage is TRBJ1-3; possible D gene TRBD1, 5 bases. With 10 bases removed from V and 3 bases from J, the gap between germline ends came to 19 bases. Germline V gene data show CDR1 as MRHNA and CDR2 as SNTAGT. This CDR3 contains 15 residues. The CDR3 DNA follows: TGTGCCACCGGTGGGGGAACGAGGGATGGAAACACCATATATTTT. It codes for CATGGGTRDGNTIYF.

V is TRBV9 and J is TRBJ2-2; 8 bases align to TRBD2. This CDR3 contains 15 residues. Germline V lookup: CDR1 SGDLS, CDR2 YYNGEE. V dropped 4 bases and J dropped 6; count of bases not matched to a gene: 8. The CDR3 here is CASSSTRLASGELFF. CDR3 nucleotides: TGTGCCAGCAGCTCGACCCGACTAGCGTCCGGGGAGCTGTTTTTT.

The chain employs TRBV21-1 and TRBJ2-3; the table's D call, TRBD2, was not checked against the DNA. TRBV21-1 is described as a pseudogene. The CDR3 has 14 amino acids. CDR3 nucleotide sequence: TGTGCCAGCAGCAAAGTTCCGGGCACAGATACGCAGTATTTT. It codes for CASSKVPGTDTQYF.

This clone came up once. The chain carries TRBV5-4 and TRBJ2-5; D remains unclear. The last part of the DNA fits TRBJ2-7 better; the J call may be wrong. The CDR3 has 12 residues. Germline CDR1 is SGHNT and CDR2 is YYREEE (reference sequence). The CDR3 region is CASSYLADEQYF. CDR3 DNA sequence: TGTGCCAGCAGCTATTTGGCCGACGAGCAGTACTTC.

CDR3 sequence reads: CASSLNQGAAYEQYF. The CDR3 bases are TGTGCCAGCAGTTTAAATCAGGGGGCAGCCTACGAGCAGTACTTC. This chain links TRBV28 with TRBJ2-7; the match to TRBD1 covers 8 bases. CDR1 and CDR2 from the germline V gene are MDHEN and SYDVKM. CDR3 size: 15 residues. The ends lost 2 bases at V and 2 bases at J; junction bases unmatched: 5.

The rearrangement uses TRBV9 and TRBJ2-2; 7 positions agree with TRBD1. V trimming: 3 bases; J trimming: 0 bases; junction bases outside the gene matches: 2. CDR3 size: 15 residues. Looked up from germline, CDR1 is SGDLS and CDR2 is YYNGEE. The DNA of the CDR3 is TGTGCCAGCAGCGAAAGGGGGCCGAACACCGGGGAGCTGTTTTTT. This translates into CASSERGPNTGELFF.

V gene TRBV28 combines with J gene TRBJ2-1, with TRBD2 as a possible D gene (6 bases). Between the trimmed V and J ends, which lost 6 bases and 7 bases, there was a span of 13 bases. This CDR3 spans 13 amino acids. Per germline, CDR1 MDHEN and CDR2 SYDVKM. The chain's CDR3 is CASSLGLANEQFF. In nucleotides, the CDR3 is TGTGCCAGCAGCTTGGGACTCGCTAATGAGCAGTTCTTC.

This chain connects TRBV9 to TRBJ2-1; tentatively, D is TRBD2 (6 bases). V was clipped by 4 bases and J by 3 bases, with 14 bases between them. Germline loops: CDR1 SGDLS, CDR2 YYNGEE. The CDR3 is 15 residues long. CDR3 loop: CASSPRYGSYNEQFF. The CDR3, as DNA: TGTGCCAGCAGCCCACGGTACGGGAGCTACAATGAGCAGTTCTTC.

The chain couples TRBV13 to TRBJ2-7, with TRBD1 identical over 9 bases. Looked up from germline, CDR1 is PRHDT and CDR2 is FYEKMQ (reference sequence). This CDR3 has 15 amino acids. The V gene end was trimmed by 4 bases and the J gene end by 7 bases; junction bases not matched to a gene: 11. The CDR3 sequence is CASSSHTGGIGEQYF. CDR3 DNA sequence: TGTGCCAGCAGCTCCCACACAGGGGGCATAGGAGAGCAGTACTTC. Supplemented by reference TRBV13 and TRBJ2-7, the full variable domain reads AAGVIQSPRHLIKEKRETATLKCYPIPRHDTVYWYQQGPGQDPQFLISFYEKMQSDKGSIPDRFSAQQFSDYHSELNMSSLELGDSALYFCASSSHTGGIGEQYFGPGTRLTVT.

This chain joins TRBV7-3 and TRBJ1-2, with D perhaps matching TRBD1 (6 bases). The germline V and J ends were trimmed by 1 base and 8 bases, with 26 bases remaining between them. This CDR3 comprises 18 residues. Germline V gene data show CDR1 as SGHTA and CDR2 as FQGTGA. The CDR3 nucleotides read TGTGCCAGCAGCTTAATTCGAAAAAGGAGGGGGGCCCTCCAAGGCTACACCTTC. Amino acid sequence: CASSLIRKRRGALQGYTF.

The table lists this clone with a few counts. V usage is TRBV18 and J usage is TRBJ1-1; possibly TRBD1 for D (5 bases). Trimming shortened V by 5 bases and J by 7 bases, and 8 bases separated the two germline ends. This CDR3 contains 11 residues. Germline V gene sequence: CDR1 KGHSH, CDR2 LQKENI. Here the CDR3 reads CASSGAGEAFF. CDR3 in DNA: TGTGCCAGCTCAGGGGCAGGTGAAGCTTTCTTT.

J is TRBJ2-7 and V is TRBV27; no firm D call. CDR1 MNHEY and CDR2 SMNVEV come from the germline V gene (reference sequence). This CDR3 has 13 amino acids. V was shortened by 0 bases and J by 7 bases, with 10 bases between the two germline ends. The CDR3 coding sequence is TGTGCCAGCAGTTTATCGGGTTTGAGAGAGCAGTACTTC. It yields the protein CASSLSGLREQYF.

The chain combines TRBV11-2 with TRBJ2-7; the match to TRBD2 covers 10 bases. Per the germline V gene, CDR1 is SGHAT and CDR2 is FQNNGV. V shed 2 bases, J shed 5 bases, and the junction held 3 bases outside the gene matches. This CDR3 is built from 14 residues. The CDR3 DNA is TGTGCCAGCAGCTTACTAGCGGGAGACGACGAGCAGTACTTC. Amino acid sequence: CASSLLAGDDEQYF.

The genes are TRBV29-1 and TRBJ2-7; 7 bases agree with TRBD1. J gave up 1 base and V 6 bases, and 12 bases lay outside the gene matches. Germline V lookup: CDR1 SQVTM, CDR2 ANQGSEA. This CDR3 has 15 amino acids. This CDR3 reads CSVQDRTGFSYEQYF. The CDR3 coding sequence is TGCAGCGTCCAGGATCGGACAGGCTTTTCCTACGAGCAGTACTTC.

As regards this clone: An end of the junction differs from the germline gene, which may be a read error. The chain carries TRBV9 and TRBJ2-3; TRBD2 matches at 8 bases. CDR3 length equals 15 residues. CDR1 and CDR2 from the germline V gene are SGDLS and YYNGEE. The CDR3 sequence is CASSGTDPSTDTQYF. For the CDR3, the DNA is TGTGCCAGTAGCGGGACTGACCCTAGCACAGATACGCAGTATTTT.

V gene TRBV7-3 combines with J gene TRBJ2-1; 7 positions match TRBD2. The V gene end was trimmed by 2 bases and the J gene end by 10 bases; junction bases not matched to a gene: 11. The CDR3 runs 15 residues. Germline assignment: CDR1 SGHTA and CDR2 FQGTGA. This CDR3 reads CASSLGQSGILEQFF. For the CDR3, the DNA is TGTGCCAGCAGCTTAGGGCAAAGCGGGATACTAGAGCAGTTCTTC.

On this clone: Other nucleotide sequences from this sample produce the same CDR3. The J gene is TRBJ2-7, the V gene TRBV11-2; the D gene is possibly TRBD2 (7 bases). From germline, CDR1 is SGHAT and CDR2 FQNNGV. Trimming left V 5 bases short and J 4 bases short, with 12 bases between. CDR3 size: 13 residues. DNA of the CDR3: TGTGCCAGCAGCCCTCGGGGGGCGTACGAGCAGTACTTC. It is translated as CASSPRGAYEQYF.

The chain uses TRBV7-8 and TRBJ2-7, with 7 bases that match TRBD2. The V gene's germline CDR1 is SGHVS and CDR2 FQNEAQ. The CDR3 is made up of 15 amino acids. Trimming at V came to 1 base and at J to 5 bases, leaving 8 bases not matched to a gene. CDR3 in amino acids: CASSLGEGRLDEQYF. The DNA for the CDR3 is TGTGCCAGCAGCTTAGGGGAGGGACGATTAGACGAGCAGTACTTC.

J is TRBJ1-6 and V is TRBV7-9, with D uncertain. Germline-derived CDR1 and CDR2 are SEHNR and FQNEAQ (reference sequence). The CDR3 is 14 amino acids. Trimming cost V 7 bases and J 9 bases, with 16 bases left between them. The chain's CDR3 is CASIEGGLGSPLHF. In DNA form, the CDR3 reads TGTGCCAGCATCGAAGGAGGGCTAGGTTCACCCCTCCACTTT.